Following are 31 T cell receptor beta chains from one sample sequenced in a study of radiotherapy plus CTLA-4 blockade in lung cancer. Produced via immunoSEQ multiplex PCR; TCRdb's table is partial and in-frame only. The profile shows about 28,000 clones, around 85% of them singletons. The source was peripheral blood, collected from a patient treated with radiotherapy plus ipilimumab. The receptors were gathered from a human donor with non-small cell lung cancer who had stable disease on radiotherapy plus ipilimumab.

The chain carries TRBV11-2 and TRBJ1-5, with TRBD1 as a possible D gene (6 bases). Germline loops: CDR1 SGHAT, CDR2 FQNNGV. The CDR3 contains 15 residues. V lost 5 bases and J 0 bases, leaving 11 bases between the germline ends. DNA of the CDR3: TGTGCCAGCAGCCGAGACAGGAGTAGCAATCAGCCCCAGCATTTT. Translating gives CASSRDRSSNQPQHF.

About this clone itself: The germline gene is not matched at one end of the junction; a read error may be the cause. The chain joins TRBV27 to TRBJ1-3; tentatively, D is TRBD1 (5 bases). CDR1 and CDR2 from the germline V gene are MNHEY and SMNVEV (reference sequence). The CDR3 is made up of 19 amino acids. The CDR3 protein is CASTATQSSDPLGSPWGSF. The CDR3 DNA reads TGTGCCAGCACCGCCACCCAGAGTTCGGACCCACTGGGCAGCCCCTGGGGGAGTTTT.

The rearrangement links TRBV6-5 to TRBJ1-1; TRBD1 might be the D (6 bases). The CDR3 consists of 14 residues. The germline CDR1 and CDR2 sequences are MNHEY and SVGAGI. V lost 5 bases to trimming and J lost 11 bases, with 21 bases between them. CDR3 nucleotide sequence: TGTGCCAGCAGTCTTACCACAGGGCGAGCAGGGGCTTTCTTT. It specifies CASSLTTGRAGAFF.

The chain employs TRBV28 and TRBJ1-3, with D perhaps matching TRBD1 (5 bases). Trimming removed 1 base from V and 1 base from J, with 5 bases in between. Germline CDR1 and CDR2: MDHEN and SYDVKM. The CDR3 length is 14 residues. The CDR3 DNA sequence: TGTGCCAGCAGTTTATCAGGGTCTGGAAACACCATATATTTT. As protein: CASSLSGSGNTIYF.

This sequence joins TRBV5-1 and TRBJ1-3, with 7 bases lining up with TRBD1. The germline CDR1 and CDR2 sequences are SGHRS and YFSETQ. The CDR3 extends over 15 amino acids. V trimming: 3 bases; J trimming: 9 bases; junction bases outside the gene matches: 12. CDR3 amino acids: CASSSGTEGFSTIYF. The CDR3 DNA follows: TGCGCCAGCAGCTCCGGGACAGAGGGCTTTTCCACCATATATTTT.

The chain combines TRBV5-6 with TRBJ2-7, with D perhaps matching TRBD1 (6 bases). CDR3 size: 13 residues. The V and J ends lost 1 base and 6 bases respectively, with 11 bases between them. The V gene's germline CDR1 is SGHDT and CDR2 YYEEEE. The CDR3 spells CASSLSPRGEQYV. The CDR3 bases are TGTGCCAGCAGCTTGTCCCCCAGGGGCGAGCAGTACGTC.

The rearrangement uses TRBV19 and TRBJ2-3; 12 bases are shared with TRBD1. The CDR3 loop spans 20 amino acids. Trimming took 4 bases from V and 1 from J; bases not matched to a gene: 15. Germline CDR1 is LNHDA and CDR2 is SQIVND (reference sequence). CDR3 region: CASSSNRRDRGLRGTDTQYF. CDR3 in DNA: TGTGCCAGTAGTAGTAATCGCCGGGACAGGGGGCTCCGGGGCACAGATACGCAGTATTTT.

This chain uses TRBV10-1 with TRBJ1-2; no reliable D call. V was clipped by 5 bases and J by 4 bases, with 11 bases between them. Germline V lookup: CDR1 WNHNN, CDR2 SYGVQD (reference sequence). The CDR3 has 13 amino acids. The CDR3 DNA reads TGCGCCAGCAGTCAGAACCGCGGCTATGGCTACACCTTC. This gives the protein CASSQNRGYGYTF.

The rearrangement uses TRBV7-9 and TRBJ1-4; TRBD1 agrees at 7 bases. This CDR3 comprises 15 residues. CDR1 and CDR2 from the germline V gene are SEHNR and FQNEAQ (reference sequence). V lost 8 bases and J lost 5; bases outside the gene matches: 11. The CDR3 DNA reads TGTGCCAGCGGCAACTCCCGGGACAGCAATGAAAAACTGTTTTTT. It is translated as CASGNSRDSNEKLFF.

Written as DNA, the CDR3 is TGTGCCAGCAGCCTAGGCAGGGTAGCCTATGGCTACACCTTC. Its translation: CASSLGRVAYGYTF. The chain is built from TRBV5-6 and TRBJ1-2; perhaps TRBD1 as D (5 bases). The germline V gene has CDR1 SGHDT and CDR2 YYEEEE. This CDR3 comprises 14 residues. The V gene lost 4 bases and the J gene lost 4 bases, with 14 bases spanning the gap.

This clone was seen only a few times. V is TRBV21-1 and J is TRBJ2-7. TRBV21-1 is termed a pseudogene. The CDR3 covers 13 residues. In DNA form, the CDR3 reads TGTGCCAGCAGTCCAGCTGGGTTCGACGAGCAGTACGTC. It is translated as CASSPAGFDEQYV.

This clone has a handful of counts. The rearrangement uses TRBV10-2 and TRBJ1-4; D remains unclear. Germline lookup yields CDR1 WSHSY and CDR2 SAAADI. This CDR3 contains 12 residues. Between the trimmed V and J ends, which lost 5 bases and 4 bases, there was a span of 5 bases. CDR3 in amino acids: CASSRGNEKLFF. DNA for the CDR3: TGCGCCAGCAGTCGGGGTAATGAAAAACTGTTTTTT.

The rearrangement uses TRBV5-1 and TRBJ2-3, with D perhaps matching TRBD1 (7 bases). Germline CDR1 SGHRS, CDR2 YFSETQ. This CDR3 has 15 residues. The V and J ends lost 5 bases and 2 bases respectively, with 15 bases between them. The CDR3 region is CASSKGGGDTDTQYF. CDR3 sequence (DNA): TGCGCCAGCAGTAAAGGGGGCGGGGACACAGATACGCAGTATTTT.

The rearrangement uses TRBV27 and TRBJ1-6; TRBD1 matches at 7 bases. The CDR3 contains 14 residues. Germline CDR1 MNHEY, CDR2 SMNVEV (reference sequence). Trimming cost V 3 bases and J 8 bases; bases outside gene matches: 4. The CDR3 reads CASSFEGAYSPLHF. The CDR3 DNA sequence: TGTGCCAGCAGTTTTGAGGGGGCCTATTCACCCCTCCACTTT.

V usage is TRBV5-4 and J usage is TRBJ1-1; D unresolved. Germline V gives CDR1 SGHNT, CDR2 YYREEE (reference sequence). This CDR3 is built from 13 residues. Trimming shortened V by 2 bases and J by 1 base, and 6 bases separated the two germline ends. The DNA of the CDR3 is TGTGCCAGCAGCTTCGCAGAGAACACTGAAGCTTTCTTT. Translated: CASSFAENTEAFF.

This clone was recorded only once. The V gene is TRBV12-2, the J gene TRBJ1-3; the D call in the table, TRBD1, was not verified against the DNA. TRBV12-2 is recorded as a pseudogene. CDR3 length: 16 residues. CDR3 DNA sequence: TGTGCAAGTCGGCATCCCCGGGACAGGGGAAGAAACACCATATATTTT. Translated, it gives CASRHPRDRGRNTIYF.

The chain links TRBV13 to TRBJ1-5; D gene ambiguous. Germline V gives CDR1 PRHDT, CDR2 FYEKMQ (reference sequence). V shed 0 bases and J shed 7 bases, with 10 bases lying between them. This CDR3 has 14 amino acids. The CDR3 sequence: CASSLGRGRQPQHF. As DNA, the CDR3 is TGTGCCAGCAGCTTAGGCCGGGGTAGACAGCCCCAGCATTTT.

This clone has more than one count but fewer than ten. The rearrangement joins TRBV10-3 to TRBJ1-3; no reliable D call. Trimming removed 7 bases at V and 4 bases at J, with 11 bases between. The CDR3 loop spans 13 amino acids. The germline V gene has CDR1 ENHRY and CDR2 SYGVKD. The CDR3 DNA sequence: TGTGCCATCACGGCAGACTTAGGAAACACCATATATTTT. It is translated as CAITADLGNTIYF.

DNA for the CDR3: TGTGCCAGCAGTGAGCGCGCGACAGGACGAGATAACTATGGCTACACCTTC. Its protein product is CASSERATGRDNYGYTF. The genes are TRBV6-4 and TRBJ1-2, with a tentative D call TRBD1 (6 bases). V lost 3 bases and J lost 1, with 18 bases in between. CDR1 and CDR2 (germline): MRHNA, SNTAGT. CDR3 length: 17 residues.

The chain recombines TRBV11-2 with TRBJ1-3; D gene unclear. V lost 2 bases and J 4 bases, leaving 12 bases between the germline ends. Germline V CDR1 and CDR2: SGHAT, FQNNGV. This CDR3 comprises 15 residues. The CDR3 DNA follows: TGTGCCAGCAGCTTATTTATGGGTACCGGAAACACCATATATTTT. Residues: CASSLFMGTGNTIYF.

The chain uses TRBV6-1 and TRBJ2-7; D may be TRBD2 (6 bases). V lost 6 bases and J lost 2, with 14 bases in between. Per the germline V gene, CDR1 is MNHNS and CDR2 is SASEGT. The CDR3 has 14 residues. This chain's CDR3 is CASRAGLPAYEQYV. The CDR3 DNA sequence: TGTGCCAGCAGGGCGGGACTTCCGGCCTACGAGCAGTACGTC.

V is TRBV19 and J is TRBJ1-2; maybe TRBD1 (5 bases). The CDR3 contains 12 residues. CDR1 LNHDA and CDR2 SQIVND come from the germline V gene (reference sequence). V was trimmed by 10 bases and J by 8 bases, leaving 17 bases between them. The CDR3: CATDSRAGGYTF. DNA of the CDR3: TGTGCCACTGACAGCCGCGCTGGGGGCTACACCTTC.

The gene calls are TRBV7-9 and TRBJ1-2; TRBD1 matches 7 bases. With 3 bases clipped from V and 6 bases from J, the junction kept 7 bases outside the gene matches. The germline V gene has CDR1 SEHNR and CDR2 FQNEAQ (reference sequence). The CDR3 is 14 residues long. CDR3 protein: CASSFSVGGHGYTF. DNA for the CDR3: TGTGCCAGCAGCTTTTCGGTAGGGGGCCATGGCTACACCTTC.

This clone was counted between two and nine times. The chain employs TRBV7-2 and TRBJ2-4, with 8 bases aligning to TRBD1. From germline, CDR1 is SGHTA and CDR2 FQGNSA. CDR3 size: 14 residues. Trimming removed 5 bases from V and 4 bases from J; junction bases left unmatched: 4. CDR3 residues: CASSPDRAKNIQYF. DNA for the CDR3: TGTGCCAGCAGCCCGGACAGGGCGAAAAACATTCAGTACTTC.

CDR3 coding DNA: TGCGCCAGCAGCTTTGTAGGGAACGGGGAGCTGTTTTTT. Protein sequence: CASSFVGNGELFF. This sequence joins TRBV5-1 and TRBJ2-2; D gene uncertain. CDR3 length: 13 residues. V was pared by 2 bases and J by 7 bases, with 9 bases between. Germline V gene sequence: CDR1 SGHRS, CDR2 YFSETQ.

The V call is TRBV30, the J call TRBJ2-6; D remains ambiguous. V was pared by 0 bases and J by 3 bases, with 3 bases between. Per germline, CDR1 GTSNPN and CDR2 SVGIG (reference sequence). The CDR3 spans 13 residues. CDR3 DNA: TGTGCCTGGAGTGTATATGGGGCCAACGTCCTGACTTTC. Amino acids: CAWSVYGANVLTF. The full variable domain, with the rest looked up from reference TRBV30 and TRBJ2-6, is SQTIHQWPATLVQPVGSPLSLECTVEGTSNPNLYWYRQAAGRGLQLLFYSVGIGQISSEVPQNLSASRPQDRQFILSSKKLLLSDSGFYLCAWSVYGANVLTFGAGSRLTVL.

The rearrangement links TRBV7-8 to TRBJ2-7; 8 bases are a match to TRBD1. The J segment lost 1 base and the V segment lost 5 bases, leaving 7 bases of the junction unmatched. Germline loops: CDR1 SGHVS, CDR2 FQNEAQ. The CDR3 is 15 amino acids. The CDR3 DNA follows: TGTGCCAGCAGCCCCAGACAGGGGCCTTCCTACGAGCAGTACTTC. It specifies CASSPRQGPSYEQYF.

This clone was seen a few times. The chain links TRBV7-9 to TRBJ2-5; unclear D gene. V dropped 2 bases and J dropped 2 bases, with 6 bases sitting between them. The germline CDR1 and CDR2 sequences are SEHNR and FQNEAQ (reference sequence). The CDR3 consists of 13 residues. The CDR3 DNA follows: TGTGCCAGCAGCTTACCCGGACAAGAGACCCAGTACTTC. It specifies CASSLPGQETQYF.

The gene calls are TRBV7-2 and TRBJ2-1, with TRBD2 matching 9 bases. Unmatched junction bases numbered 9, after V lost 0 bases and J lost 6 bases. This CDR3 is built from 17 residues. Germline loops: CDR1 SGHTA, CDR2 FQGNSA. The CDR3 DNA sequence: TGTGCCAGCAGCTTAGCCTTCCTAGTAGCGGGGGTCAATGAGCAGTTCTTC. Its protein is CASSLAFLVAGVNEQFF.

The sample holds a few counts of this clone. The CDR3 DNA reads TGTGCCAGCAGCCCACTCAGGGTACAGTTTAATGAAAAACTGTTTTTT. Amino acids: CASSPLRVQFNEKLFF. The V and J genes are TRBV7-8 and TRBJ1-4; TRBD1 is a possible D gene (5 bases). CDR1 is SGHVS, CDR2 FQNEAQ, per germline. Trimming stripped 5 bases from V and 4 bases from J, with 17 bases between. CDR3 size: 16 residues.

The CDR3 nucleotides are TGTGCCAGCAGCCCAACAGGTTCTTTTCAGCCCCAGCATTTT. Protein product: CASSPTGSFQPQHF. The V and J genes are TRBV9 and TRBJ1-5, with a weak D call TRBD1 (5 bases). CDR1 and CDR2 (germline): SGDLS, YYNGEE. V dropped 4 bases and J dropped 6 bases, with 14 bases sitting between them. There are 14 residues in the CDR3.